The 21 T cell receptor beta chains presented below share a single source sample, sequenced in a study of vaccination and CD4 T cells after COVID-19. The treatment is: roughly ten-day PBMC culture with coronavirus spike peptide pools or control peptides (ViraFEST assay). These TCRs are of unknown antigen specificity. The Oncomine TCR Beta short-read assay was what sequenced the DNA obtained from cultured CD4+ T cells. TCRdb re-derived calls from the PCR reads in MiXCR, one entry per CDR3 protein. The data show about 9,600 distinct CDR3 sequences, about 26% seen once. Sequencing was performed on CD4+ T cells from blood, cultured in vitro, taken after SARS-CoV-2 vaccination. The source is a human donor who had recovered from COVID-19.

The chain carries TRBV19 and TRBJ1-3; TRBD1 matches at 7 bases. The germline CDR1 and CDR2 sequences are LNHDA and SQIVND (reference sequence). The junction had 7 bases not matched to a gene; V was cut back by 7 bases and J by 4 bases. CDR3 length: 14 amino acids. The CDR3 protein is CASKFGTEGNTIYF. CDR3 nucleotide sequence: TGTGCCAGTAAATTCGGGACAGAGGGAAACACCATATATTTT.

In its sample, this clonotype ranks as medium-sized. This chain links TRBV11-3 with TRBJ1-1; no clear D. This CDR3 comprises 16 residues. V dropped 0 bases and J dropped 1 base, with 12 bases sitting between them. Germline-derived CDR1 and CDR2 are SGHNT and YENEEA. CDR3 residues: CASSLDQPEENTEAFF. DNA of the CDR3: TGTGCCAGCAGCTTAGATCAGCCGGAAGAGAACACTGAAGCTTTCTTT.

This clonotype was observed a few times. This sequence joins TRBV4-2 and TRBJ2-2; possible D gene TRBD2, 6 bases. CDR1 and CDR2 from the germline V gene are LGHNA and YNFKEQ. V shed 2 bases and J shed 5 bases, with 9 bases lying between them. The CDR3 extends over 14 amino acids. The CDR3 protein is CASSQRLVTGELFF. CDR3 sequence (DNA): TGTGCCAGCAGCCAACGACTAGTTACCGGGGAGCTGTTTTTT.

This clonotype turned up a few times. The CDR3 sequence: CSATLGQANLYGYTF. Here the CDR3 DNA reads TGCAGCGCAACTCTTGGACAGGCAAACCTCTATGGCTACACCTTC. This chain connects TRBV29-1 to TRBJ1-2, with 7 nucleotides matching TRBD1. The CDR3 covers 15 residues. After removal of 7 bases from V and 4 bases from J, the junction contained 15 bases not matched to a gene. Germline CDR1 reads SQVTM; CDR2 reads ANQGSEA. Full variable domain (rest looked up from reference TRBV29-1 and TRBJ1-2): SAVISQKPSRDICQRGTSLTIQCQVDSQVTMMFWYRQQPGQSLTLIATANQGSEATYESGFVIDKFPISRPNLTFSTLTVSNMSPEDSSIYLCSATLGQANLYGYTFGSGTRLTVV.

By its share, this clonotype is medium-sized. CDR3 protein: CATSVGGLYGYTF. The CDR3 nucleotides are TGTGCCACCAGTGTCGGGGGGCTGTATGGCTACACCTTC. The V and J genes are TRBV24-1 and TRBJ1-2, with D possibly TRBD1 on 6 matching bases. The germline gives CDR1 KGHDR, CDR2 SFDVKD. This CDR3 is 13 amino acids long. The V gene lost 5 bases and the J gene lost 5 bases, with 11 bases spanning the gap.

This chain uses TRBV6-1 with TRBJ2-5; 8 nucleotides agree with TRBD1. CDR1 and CDR2 from the germline V gene are MNHNS and SASEGT. J gave up 2 bases and V 5 bases, and 4 bases lay outside the gene matches. The CDR3 consists of 14 residues. CDR3 nucleotide sequence: TGTGCCAGCAGTCCGACAGGGGTACAAGAGACCCAGTACTTC. Translation gives CASSPTGVQETQYF.

Remarks on this clonotype: One end of the junction does not line up with germline, which may come from a read error. The genes are TRBV7-9 and TRBJ2-7; 7 bases are shared with TRBD2. The CDR3 spans 15 residues. Germline V CDR1 and CDR2: SEHNR, FQNEAQ (reference sequence). In nucleotides, the CDR3 is TGTGCCAGCAGCTTAGGCGCGGGAGTCTCCTGCGAGCAGTACTTC. Translation gives CASSLGAGVSCEQYF.

This clonotype appeared a single time. One end of the junction does not line up with germline, which may come from a read error. The rearrangement uses TRBV7-2 and TRBJ2-7; TRBD2 might be the D (5 bases). This CDR3 is built from 14 residues. From germline, CDR1 is SGHTA and CDR2 FQGNSA. CDR3 protein: CASSSASTGYEQCF. The CDR3 DNA reads as TGTGCCAGCAGCTCCGCTAGCACGGGCTACGAGCAGTGCTTC.

This sequence joins TRBV7-9 and TRBJ2-2; perhaps TRBD2 as D (5 bases). Germline-derived CDR1 and CDR2 are SEHNR and FQNEAQ (reference sequence). The CDR3 contains 16 residues. Trimming took 1 base from V and 0 from J, leaving 9 bases between them. CDR3 bases: TGTGCCAGCAGCTTAGATCCGGGAACGAACACCGGGGAGCTGTTTTTT. This encodes CASSLDPGTNTGELFF. The complete variable domain, with remaining parts taken from reference TRBV7-9 and TRBJ2-2, reads DTGVSQNPRHKITKRGQNVTFRCDPISEHNRLYWYRQTLGQGPEFLTYFQNEAQLEKSRLLSDRFSAERPKGSFSTLEIQRTEQGDSAMYLCASSLDPGTNTGELFFGEGSRLTVL.

The chain couples TRBV11-3 to TRBJ2-7; TRBD2 matches 8 bases. The CDR3 loop spans 14 amino acids. Germline trimming cut 1 base from V and 5 bases from J; bases unmatched to any gene: 4. Germline lookup yields CDR1 SGHNT and CDR2 YENEEA. The CDR3 is CASSLGGGRNEQYF. CDR3 nucleotides: TGTGCCAGCAGCTTAGGCGGCGGGAGGAACGAGCAGTACTTC.

This clonotype is classed as medium-sized. The V gene is TRBV7-9, the J gene TRBJ1-5; D unclear. Germline CDR1 SEHNR, CDR2 FQNEAQ (reference sequence). This CDR3 is 14 amino acids long. V gave up 3 bases and J gave up 2 bases, with 8 bases separating them. The CDR3 bases are TGTGCCAGCAGCTTTGACGGTGGCAATCAGCCCCAGCATTTT. This encodes CASSFDGGNQPQHF.

V is TRBV19 and J is TRBJ1-5, with D uncertain. Germline CDR1 is LNHDA and CDR2 is SQIVND (reference sequence). V was shortened by 6 bases and J by 3 bases, with 15 bases between the two germline ends. This CDR3 comprises 15 residues. The CDR3 loop reads CASSPPEFSNQPQHF. Written as DNA, the CDR3 is TGTGCCAGTAGCCCACCAGAATTCTCCAATCAGCCCCAGCATTTT. Together with reference TRBV19 and TRBJ1-5, the CDR3 gives the full variable domain: DGGITQSPKYLFRKEGQNVTLSCEQNLNHDAMYWYRQDPGQGLRLIYYSQIVNDFQKGDIAEGYSVSREKKESFPLTVTSAQKNPTAFYLCASSPPEFSNQPQHFGDGTRLSIL.

This clonotype was seen only a few times. This sequence joins TRBV7-3 and TRBJ2-1; a possible D gene is TRBD2 (6 bases). CDR3 size: 16 residues. Germline loops: CDR1 SGHTA, CDR2 FQGTGA. Trimming removed 0 bases at V and 5 bases at J, with 14 bases between. The CDR3, as DNA: TGTGCCAGCAGCTTAACCGGCGGGACGACGAACAATGAGCAGTTCTTC. It specifies CASSLTGGTTNNEQFF.

This clonotype was seen only a few times. The genes are TRBV6-5 and TRBJ2-7; D call uncertain. Trimming shortened V by 4 bases and J by 0 bases, and 10 bases separated the two germline ends. The CDR3 runs to 14 residues. Germline CDR1 is MNHEY and CDR2 is SVGAGI. As DNA, the CDR3 is TGTGCCAGCAGTTCCGGACCCAGCTCCTACGAGCAGTACTTC. Its translation: CASSSGPSSYEQYF.

The V and J genes are TRBV7-3 and TRBJ2-2; perhaps TRBD2 as D (6 bases). CDR3 length: 15 residues. Germline-derived CDR1 and CDR2 are SGHTA and FQGTGA. The germline V and J ends were trimmed by 3 bases and 5 bases, with 13 bases remaining between them. CDR3: CASSFDRGGTGELFF. As DNA, the CDR3 is TGTGCCAGCAGCTTTGATCGCGGAGGGACCGGGGAGCTGTTTTTT.

This chain connects TRBV12-2 to TRBJ2-5; the table's D call TRBD2 went unverified against the DNA. TRBV12-2 is given as a pseudogene. The CDR3 runs to 17 residues. CDR3 sequence reads: CASLHGLPQRELETQYF. CDR3 coding DNA: TGTGCAAGTCTCCATGGTCTCCCCCAGCGGGAGCTGGAGACCCAGTACTTC.

This clonotype came up a few times. The CDR3 DNA follows: TGCAGTGCCCTGACGGGCGGGCGAGACACCGGGGAGCTGTTTTTT. Translation: CSALTGGRDTGELFF. V gene TRBV20-1 combines with J gene TRBJ2-2; TRBD2 is a possible D gene (5 bases). The CDR3 loop spans 15 amino acids. Germline CDR1 DFQATT, CDR2 SNEGSKA (reference sequence). V was cut by 6 bases and J by 3 bases, with 17 bases left in between.

This chain joins TRBV28 and TRBJ1-1, with D unresolved. From germline, CDR1 is MDHEN and CDR2 SYDVKM. The V gene lost 2 bases and the J gene lost 3 bases, with 4 bases spanning the gap. The length of the CDR3 is 12 residues. In nucleotides, the CDR3 is TGTGCCAGCAGTTTACGGGACACTGAAGCTTTCTTT. Protein: CASSLRDTEAFF.

This clonotype has only a few counts. J is TRBJ2-7 and V is TRBV7-2, with 8 bases aligning to TRBD2. This CDR3 comprises 15 residues. The junction had 9 bases not matched to a gene; V was cut back by 1 base and J by 7 bases. Germline-derived CDR1 and CDR2 are SGHTA and FQGNSA. For the CDR3, the DNA is TGTGCCAGCAGCTTAGAGGGACTAGGTTTATGGGAGCAGTACTTC. Its protein is CASSLEGLGLWEQYF.

This clonotype was picked up a small number of times. The chain joins TRBV20-1 to TRBJ2-7; 11 bases line up with TRBD2. The CDR3 is made up of 13 amino acids. Per germline, CDR1 DFQATT and CDR2 SNEGSKA (reference sequence). The junction had 5 bases not matched to a gene; V was cut back by 4 bases and J by 6 bases. The CDR3 coding sequence is TGCAGTGCTAAACTAGCGGGAGCTGCCGAGCAGTACTTC. It translates to CSAKLAGAAEQYF.

The chain has TRBV28 and TRBJ1-1, with a weak D call TRBD1 (5 bases). V was shortened by 4 bases and J by 6 bases, with 21 bases between the two germline ends. Germline CDR1 reads MDHEN; CDR2 reads SYDVKM. The CDR3 is 16 amino acids. Here the CDR3 reads CASSWDRTRFGAEAFF. The CDR3 DNA sequence: TGTGCCAGCAGTTGGGACCGGACTAGGTTCGGCGCTGAAGCTTTCTTT.